These 9 T cell receptor beta chains share one sample of origin, sequenced in a study of cytomegalovirus exposure and HLA in healthy donors. The protocol was immunoSEQ multiplex PCR, while the TCRdb copy is restricted to in-frame clones and leaves out a portion. The table has roughly 200,000 clones, more than 65% seen once; the top ten hold 2.8%. Sequenced material: PBMCs. The source is a woman aged 18-29 years in good health and CMV-seropositive.

The rearrangement uses TRBV25-1 and TRBJ1-3; the D gene is possibly TRBD1 (6 bases). CDR3 size: 14 residues. Germline V gene data show CDR1 as MGHDK and CDR2 as SYGVNS. Trimming took off 3 bases at V and 4 bases at J, with 10 bases between the two ends. CDR3 protein: CASSEPGAGNTIYF. In nucleotides, the CDR3 is TGTGCCAGCAGTGAGCCAGGGGCCGGAAACACCATATATTTT.

The genes are TRBV6-1 and TRBJ2-1; 8 bases are shared with TRBD2. V shed 0 bases, J shed 2 bases, and the junction held 0 bases outside the gene matches. Germline CDR1 reads MNHNS; CDR2 reads SASEGT. There are 15 residues in the CDR3. Written as DNA, the CDR3 is TGTGCCAGCAGTGAAGCCGGGGGGGCCTACAATGAGCAGTTCTTC. Amino acids: CASSEAGGAYNEQFF.

V usage is TRBV18 and J usage is TRBJ1-1; 9 bases are shared with TRBD1. Germline CDR1 reads KGHSH; CDR2 reads LQKENI. Losses at the gene ends were 6 bases for V and 5 bases for J; bases not matched to a gene: 4. This CDR3 contains 13 residues. DNA for the CDR3: TGTGCCAGCTCGACAGGGGGAGGAACTGAAGCTTTCTTT. This codes for CASSTGGGTEAFF.

The chain combines TRBV5-1 with TRBJ2-7; perhaps TRBD1 as D (7 bases). V was clipped by 5 bases and J by 7 bases, with 22 bases between them. From germline, CDR1 is SGHRS and CDR2 YFSETQ. CDR3 length equals 15 residues. As DNA, the CDR3 is TGCGCCAGCAGGCCCGGACAGGCCCCCGCGGGAGAGCAGTACTTC. Its protein is CASRPGQAPAGEQYF.

The rearrangement links TRBV19 to TRBJ2-7; 7 bases map to TRBD1. J gave up 2 bases and V 0 bases, and 4 bases lay outside the gene matches. Germline V gene lookup returns CDR1 LNHDA and CDR2 SQIVND (reference sequence). The length of the CDR3 is 15 residues. The CDR3 loop reads CASSIDVGQTYEQYF. DNA of the CDR3: TGTGCCAGTAGTATAGACGTGGGACAGACCTACGAGCAGTACTTC.

This chain uses TRBV28 with TRBJ2-3; D may be TRBD2 (6 bases). Germline values: CDR1 MDHEN, CDR2 SYDVKM. The V gene lost 2 bases and the J gene lost 0 bases, with 6 bases spanning the gap. This CDR3 has 14 amino acids. CDR3 residues: CASSLAGSTDTQYF. Here the CDR3 DNA reads TGTGCCAGCAGTTTAGCGGGGAGCACAGATACGCAGTATTTT.

This clone was recorded only once. This rearrangement joins TRBV7-9 to TRBJ2-7, with 11 bases fitting TRBD1. In germline, CDR1 is SEHNR, CDR2 FQNEAQ (reference sequence). The CDR3 has 14 residues. V trimming: 8 bases; J trimming: 7 bases; junction bases outside the gene matches: 10. CDR3 amino acids: CASRSQGDRGEQYF. As DNA, the CDR3 is TGTGCCAGCCGCTCCCAGGGGGACAGGGGGGAGCAGTACTTC.

This rearrangement joins TRBV5-3 to TRBJ1-3; D may be TRBD1 (6 bases). TRBV5-3 is an ORF, and what it does is uncertain. V lost 4 bases and J lost 5, with 16 bases in between. The CDR3 has 15 amino acids. CDR3 nucleotides: TGTGCCAGAAGCCTCGCCGGGGACATTCGAAACACCATATATTTT. This translates into CARSLAGDIRNTIYF.

V is TRBV25-1 and J is TRBJ2-3, with 7 bases that match TRBD1. CDR3 length: 14 amino acids. Unmatched junction bases numbered 6, after V lost 8 bases and J lost 1 base. The V gene's germline CDR1 is MGHDK and CDR2 SYGVNS. CDR3 loop: CASGRQGRTDTQYF. The CDR3 DNA is TGTGCCAGCGGGAGACAGGGACGCACAGATACGCAGTATTTT.